These 9 T cell receptor beta chains originate from one sample sequenced in a study of cytomegalovirus exposure and HLA in healthy donors. The PCR had 60 Vbeta and 13 Jbeta primers. Clones were read by immunoSEQ multiplex PCR, and TCRdb kept only the in-frame ones, dropping some. The data contain over 150,000 clones, about 80% of them singletons. The sequencing input was PBMCs. The receptor source for this set is a man under 40 in good health and CMV-seropositive.

The V call is TRBV28, the J call TRBJ2-1, with 10 bases fitting TRBD2. Losses at the gene ends were 1 base for V and 8 bases for J; bases not matched to a gene: 20. This CDR3 contains 20 residues. Germline CDR1 is MDHEN and CDR2 is SYDVKM. DNA for the CDR3: TGTGCCAGCAGTTTATACCTCCGGTTCGGGGCTAGCGGGAGAATGGATGAGCAGTTCTTC. Protein: CASSLYLRFGASGRMDEQFF. The complete variable domain, with remaining parts taken from reference TRBV28 and TRBJ2-1, reads DVKVTQSSRYLVKRTGEKVFLECVQDMDHENMFWYRQDPGLGLRLIYFSYDVKMKEKGDIPEGYSVSREKKERFSLILESASTNQTSMYLCASSLYLRFGASGRMDEQFFGPGTRLTVL.

The chain uses TRBV30 and TRBJ1-6; 7 positions match TRBD1. Germline-derived CDR1 and CDR2 are GTSNPN and SVGIG (reference sequence). J gave up 12 bases and V 2 bases, and 7 bases lay outside the gene matches. CDR3 length: 13 amino acids. As DNA, the CDR3 is TGTGCCTGGAGTCGAGAACAGGGGAGACCCCTCCACTTT. This sequence encodes CAWSREQGRPLHF.

This chain links TRBV7-3 with TRBJ2-3; 9 bases are shared with TRBD2. J lost 4 bases, V lost 2 bases, and 4 bases had no gene match. This CDR3 has 15 residues. From germline, CDR1 is SGHTA and CDR2 FQGTGA. The CDR3: CASSLSGGRADTQYF. CDR3 nucleotide sequence: TGTGCCAGCAGCTTATCGGGCGGGAGGGCAGATACGCAGTATTTT.

Only a few counts were recorded for this clone. The chain combines TRBV28 with TRBJ2-3; the match to TRBD2 covers 12 bases. J was trimmed by 1 base and V by 3 bases; bases with no gene match: 5. The germline V gene encodes CDR1 MDHEN and CDR2 SYDVKM. The CDR3 loop spans 17 amino acids. Here the CDR3 reads CASSFLLAGGGTDTQYF. CDR3 in DNA: TGTGCCAGCAGTTTCCTTCTAGCGGGAGGGGGCACAGATACGCAGTATTTT. The full variable domain, rest sourced from reference TRBV28 and TRBJ2-3, is DVKVTQSSRYLVKRTGEKVFLECVQDMDHENMFWYRQDPGLGLRLIYFSYDVKMKEKGDIPEGYSVSREKKERFSLILESASTNQTSMYLCASSFLLAGGGTDTQYFGPGTRLTVL.

This clone came up a few times. V usage is TRBV6-4 and J usage is TRBJ2-3; D is perhaps TRBD2 (6 bases). Germline-derived CDR1 and CDR2 are MRHNA and SNTAGT. V shed 3 bases and J shed 3 bases, with 10 bases lying between them. The CDR3 runs 14 residues. DNA for the CDR3: TGTGCCAGCAGTGAGGAGGGGTCAACAGATACGCAGTATTTT. Its translation: CASSEEGSTDTQYF.

The J gene is TRBJ2-7, the V gene TRBV27, with D tentatively TRBD1 (5 bases). The CDR3 runs 14 residues. Trimming cost V 1 base and J 2 bases, with 9 bases left between them. Germline loops: CDR1 MNHEY, CDR2 SMNVEV (reference sequence). CDR3: CASSLYQGTYEQYF. For the CDR3, the DNA is TGTGCCAGCAGTTTATACCAGGGAACCTACGAGCAGTACTTC.

The rearrangement joins TRBV29-1 to TRBJ2-1; TRBD2 matches at 12 bases. The ends lost 4 bases at V and 9 bases at J; junction bases unmatched: 10. In germline, CDR1 is SQVTM, CDR2 ANQGSEA. This CDR3 contains 15 residues. The CDR3 sequence is CSVVLGLAGGLEQFF. In DNA, the CDR3 is TGCAGCGTTGTGTTGGGGCTAGCGGGGGGGCTTGAGCAGTTCTTC.

The chain employs TRBV7-8 and TRBJ2-7; D possibly corresponds to TRBD2 (6 bases). CDR3 length equals 14 residues. Germline CDR1 SGHVS, CDR2 FQNEAQ. Trimming removed 1 base at V and 7 bases at J, with 14 bases between. CDR3 DNA sequence: TGTGCCAGCAGCTTAGTGGGGGAGGTTGGGGAGCAGTACTTC. It encodes CASSLVGEVGEQYF.

This chain connects TRBV18 to TRBJ2-2, with D unclear. The V and J ends lost 0 bases and 6 bases respectively, with 8 bases between them. CDR1 and CDR2 from the germline V gene are KGHSH and LQKENI. The CDR3 has 14 residues. CDR3 protein: CASSPPSLPGELFF. CDR3 nucleotides: TGTGCCAGCTCACCACCGTCCCTTCCCGGGGAGCTGTTTTTT.